This T cell receptor (beta chain) stems from a study of CD8 T cells in ankylosing spondylitis. Using its own MiXCR run on the 5' RACE reads, TCRdb lists one record per CDR3 protein. The sample has 250,000 to 400,000 distinct CDR3 sequences; approximately 10% are singletons. This TCR came from a female donor with ankylosing spondylitis or in good health (not recorded which). The sequencing sample was made of blood, either unsorted or a sorted T cell fraction (not recorded which).

The CDR3 reads CASSFADSSTDTQYF. CDR3 nucleotide sequence: TGTGCCAGCAGTTTCGCAGATTCTAGCACAGATACGCAGTATTTT. This sequence joins TRBV28 and TRBJ2-3; no clear D. Trimming took off 3 bases at V and 0 bases at J, with 10 bases between the two ends. Germline lookup yields CDR1 MDHEN and CDR2 SYDVKM. The CDR3 extends over 15 amino acids.